The clone carrying this TCR beta chain was seen ten or more times. Its antigen is unidentified. Breast cancer patients provided tissue from their axillary draining lymph nodes. The sample comes from a study of breast tumors, draining lymph nodes, adjacent tissues. Whole-study findings and limits: That most tumor T cells come from lymph nodes remained unproven. Compared with basal-like, luminal-like tumors shared significantly more repertoire with nontumor tissue. Findings are consistent with lymph node origin and intratumoral expansion of most tumor T cells. Compared with lymph nodes, tumors were less diverse; compared with nontumor tissue, more.

TCRdb passed the multiplex PCR reads through MiXCR, listing each CDR3 protein once. The repertoire includes over 250,000 distinct CDR3 sequences, roughly 31% of them detected once, and about 1% sits in the top ten. The sequenced sample consisted of axillary lymph node tissue. This receptor was obtained from a female donor with breast cancer. Some clones in this sample may be carry-over from other donors' samples.

CDR3 residues: CASSLDGISGNTIYF. In DNA form, the CDR3 reads TGTGCCAGCAGCTTAGACGGGATCTCTGGAAACACCATATATTTT. J is TRBJ1-3 and V is TRBV7-2; D is uncertain. This CDR3 has 15 residues. V gave up 1 base and J gave up 0 bases, with 7 bases separating them. Germline V gene lookup returns CDR1 SGHTA and CDR2 FQGNSA.